This T cell receptor beta chain was captured by sequencing in a study of T cell responses to AZD1222 COVID-19 vaccine. Sequenced by immunoSEQ multiplex PCR; TCRdb stores in-frame clones only, minus some. The sample carries under 150,000 clones, 93% recorded once. Germline-derived CDR1 and CDR2 are SEHNR and FQNEAQ (reference sequence). CDR3 size: 18 residues. V shed 1 base and J shed 0 bases, with 18 bases lying between them. On this clone: The antigen is not known.

Findings and caveats of the study: Spike-wide coverage was observed for vaccine-associated CD4 TCRs, with dominant responses at 160-218 and 743-854.

The genes are TRBV7-9 and TRBJ1-1, with D unresolved. This specimen was peripheral blood, taken on day 0 of AZD1222 vaccination. This receptor was identified in an adult in good health. CDR3 loop: CASSLVLYRTMMNTEAFF. CDR3 in DNA: TGTGCCAGCAGCTTAGTTTTGTACCGTACGATGATGAACACTGAAGCTTTCTTT.